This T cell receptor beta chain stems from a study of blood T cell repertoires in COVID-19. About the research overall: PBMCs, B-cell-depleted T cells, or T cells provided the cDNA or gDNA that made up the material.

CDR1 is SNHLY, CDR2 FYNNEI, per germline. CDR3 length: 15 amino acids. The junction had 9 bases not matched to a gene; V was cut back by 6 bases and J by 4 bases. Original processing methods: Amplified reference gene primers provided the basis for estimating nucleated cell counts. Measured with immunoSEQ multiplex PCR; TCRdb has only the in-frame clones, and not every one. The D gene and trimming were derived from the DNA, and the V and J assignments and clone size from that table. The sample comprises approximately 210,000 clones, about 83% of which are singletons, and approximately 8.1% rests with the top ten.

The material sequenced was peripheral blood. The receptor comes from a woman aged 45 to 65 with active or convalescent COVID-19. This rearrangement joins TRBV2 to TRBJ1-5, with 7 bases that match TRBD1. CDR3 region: CASSYTGVPNQPQHF. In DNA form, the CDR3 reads TGTGCCAGCAGCTATACAGGGGTCCCTAATCAGCCCCAGCATTTT.